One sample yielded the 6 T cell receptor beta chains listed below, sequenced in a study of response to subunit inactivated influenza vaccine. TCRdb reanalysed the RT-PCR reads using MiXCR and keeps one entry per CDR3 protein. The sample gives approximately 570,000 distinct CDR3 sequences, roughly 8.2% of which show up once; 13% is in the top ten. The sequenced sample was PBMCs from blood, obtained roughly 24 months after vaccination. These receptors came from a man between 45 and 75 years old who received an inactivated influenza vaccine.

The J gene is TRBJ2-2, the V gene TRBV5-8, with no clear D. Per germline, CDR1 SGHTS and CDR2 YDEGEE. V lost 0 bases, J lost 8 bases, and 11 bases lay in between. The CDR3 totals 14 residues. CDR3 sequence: CASSLGAGYGELFF. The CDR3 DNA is TGTGCCAGCAGCTTGGGAGCTGGCTATGGGGAGCTGTTTTTT.

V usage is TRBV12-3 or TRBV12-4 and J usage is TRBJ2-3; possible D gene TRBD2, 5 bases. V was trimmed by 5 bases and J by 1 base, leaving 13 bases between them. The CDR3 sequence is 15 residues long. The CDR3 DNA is TGTGCCAGCAGTCCCTTTCTGCGGGGCACAGATACGCAGTATTTT. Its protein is CASSPFLRGTDTQYF.

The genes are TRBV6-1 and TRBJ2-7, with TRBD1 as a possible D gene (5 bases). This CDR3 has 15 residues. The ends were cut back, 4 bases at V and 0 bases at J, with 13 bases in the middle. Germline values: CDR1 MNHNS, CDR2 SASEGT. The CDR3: CASSVYDSSSYEQYF. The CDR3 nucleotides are TGTGCCAGCAGTGTCTACGACAGTAGCTCCTACGAGCAGTACTTC.

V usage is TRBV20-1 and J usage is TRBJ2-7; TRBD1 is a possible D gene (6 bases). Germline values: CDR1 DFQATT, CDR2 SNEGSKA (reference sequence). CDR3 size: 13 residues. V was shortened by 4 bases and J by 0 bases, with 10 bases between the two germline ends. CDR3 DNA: TGCAGTGCTAAGGGGGTTAGCTCCTACGAGCAGTACTTC. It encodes CSAKGVSSYEQYF.

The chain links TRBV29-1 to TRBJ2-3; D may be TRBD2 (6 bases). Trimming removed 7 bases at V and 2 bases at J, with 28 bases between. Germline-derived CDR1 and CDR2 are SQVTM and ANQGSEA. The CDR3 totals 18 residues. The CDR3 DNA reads TGCAGCGCCCACGGTCCTAGCGTCCACACGGTCCCCACAGATACGCAGTATTTT. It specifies CSAHGPSVHTVPTDTQYF.

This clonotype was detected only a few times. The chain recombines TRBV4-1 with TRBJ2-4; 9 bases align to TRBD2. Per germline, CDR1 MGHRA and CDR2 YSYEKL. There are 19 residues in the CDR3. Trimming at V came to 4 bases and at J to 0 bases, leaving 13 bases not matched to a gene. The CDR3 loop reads CASSLLQAGGRIAKNIQYF. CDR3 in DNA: TGCGCCAGCAGCCTCCTCCAAGCGGGAGGACGGATAGCCAAAAACATTCAGTACTTC.